This T cell receptor beta chain was found in a study of blood T cells in healthy people across ages. Study results and limitations: Per million T cells, the diversity of TCR beta decreased roughly linearly as age advanced. Compared with aged donors, long-lived donors showed fewer expanded clones, suggesting selection.

Total RNA, at least 5.5 micrograms per sample, was extracted from PBMCs. Concerning this clonotype: Its antigen is not identified.

A second PCR of roughly 6 to 12 cycles used a sample-barcoded 5' primer and a J-beta primer mix. Every cDNA molecule carried a tag from a template-switch adaptor bearing 12 random nucleotides. TCRdb called the 5' RACE reads again in MiXCR, with one record for every CDR3 protein. This table holds 1 million to 1.2 million distinct CDR3 sequences, 35% to 40% found once. The CDR3 is made up of 16 amino acids. CDR1 MNHEY and CDR2 SMNVEV come from the germline V gene (reference sequence). V was clipped by 3 bases and J by 7 bases, with 16 bases between them. The receptor comes from a man aged 18 to 30 in good health. Sequenced material: blood. The rearrangement joins TRBV27 to TRBJ1-6; maybe TRBD1 (5 bases). The CDR3 sequence: CASSLRGARPNSPLHF. As DNA, the CDR3 is TGTGCCAGCAGTTTGAGGGGAGCCCGGCCAAATTCACCCCTCCACTTT.